This entry lists 3 T cell receptor beta chains sequenced from one sample in a study of cytomegalovirus exposure and HLA in healthy donors (dated by TCRdb to 2016 to 2017). Library construction relied on the immunoSEQ multiplex PCR assay. The multiplex PCR relied on a mix of 60 forward primers for TCR Vbeta segments and 13 reverse primers for TCR Jbeta segments. In its TCRdb copy, this immuneACCESS table keeps in-frame sequences only and misses some clones. Where compared with another copy, unresolved V genes explain less than half of these, and the others have no known cause. The sample includes roughly 90,000 clones, with 80% to 90% observed a single time. The ten largest clones add up to around 3.2% of the sample. Sequencing was done on a sample of PBMCs. The receptors stem from a young man in good health and CMV-seropositive.

The chain couples TRBV7-2 to TRBJ1-6, with 12 bases identical to TRBD1. Trimming cost V 6 bases and J 6 bases; bases outside gene matches: 12. CDR3 size: 18 residues. Germline assignment: CDR1 SGHTA and CDR2 FQGNSA. As DNA, the CDR3 is TGTGCCAGCAGACCCCTAACCGGGACAGGGGGCAGTAATTCACCCCTCCACTTT. Translation gives CASRPLTGTGGSNSPLHF.

In its sample, this clone was seen a few times. The chain uses TRBV10-2 and TRBJ1-1; TRBD1 aligns across 7 bases. The CDR3 spans 13 residues. The J segment lost 3 bases and the V segment lost 6 bases, leaving 4 bases of the junction unmatched. Germline CDR1 and CDR2: WSHSY and SAAADI. The CDR3 sequence: CASRTGPYTEAFF. In nucleotides, the CDR3 is TGCGCCAGCAGGACAGGGCCGTACACTGAAGCTTTCTTT.

The genes are TRBV5-1 and TRBJ1-4, with a weak D call TRBD1 (6 bases). In germline, CDR1 is SGHRS, CDR2 YFSETQ. This CDR3 has 14 residues. Trimming shortened V by 0 bases and J by 8 bases, and 11 bases separated the two germline ends. CDR3 amino acids: CASSLEWGLEKLFF. CDR3 nucleotides: TGCGCCAGCAGCTTGGAGTGGGGGCTCGAAAAACTGTTTTTT.